This paragraph covers one TCR beta chain sequence. Its matching antigen is unknown. The repertoire was sequenced with immunoSEQ multiplex PCR; TCRdb's copy has only in-frame clones and lacks some. The sample records about 30,000 clones, roughly nine tenths being singletons. Germline V gene sequence: CDR1 MDHEN, CDR2 SYDVKM. CDR3 length: 16 amino acids. The germline V and J ends were trimmed by 6 bases and 2 bases, with 17 bases remaining between them. This sample was included in a study of T cells in localized non-small cell lung cancer. Overall study results and limits: A median of approximately 60 of the top 100 tumor clones appeared in adjacent lung, which was paired and uninvolved.

Sequencing was performed on peripheral blood, taken before any cancer treatment. The TCR was taken from a female donor older than 55 with stage I lung adenocarcinoma. This chain joins TRBV28 and TRBJ2-1; either TRBD1 or TRBD2 may supply D (5 bases each). The CDR3 nucleotides are TGTGCCAGCAGAGTCCCGGGGCAGGGAACCTACAATGAGCAGTTCTTC. Translation: CASRVPGQGTYNEQFF.